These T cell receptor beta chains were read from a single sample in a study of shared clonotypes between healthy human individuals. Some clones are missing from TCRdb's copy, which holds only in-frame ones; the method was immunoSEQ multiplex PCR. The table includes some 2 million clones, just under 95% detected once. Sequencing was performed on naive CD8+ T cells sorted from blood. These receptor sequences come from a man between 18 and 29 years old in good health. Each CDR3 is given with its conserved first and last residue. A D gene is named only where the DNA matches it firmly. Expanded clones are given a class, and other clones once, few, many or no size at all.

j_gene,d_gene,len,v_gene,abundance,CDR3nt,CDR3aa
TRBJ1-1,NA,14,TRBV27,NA,TGTGCCAGCAGAGAAGGGGAATTCAACACTGAAGCTTTCTTT,CASREGEFNTEAFF
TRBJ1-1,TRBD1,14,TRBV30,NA,TGTGCCTGGAGTGCTACAGGGGGCCGGACTGAAGCTTTCTTT,CAWSATGGRTEAFF
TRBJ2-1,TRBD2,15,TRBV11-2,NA,TGTGCCAGCAGCTTATGGTCTAGCGGGAACAATGAGCAGTTCTTC,CASSLWSSGNNEQFF
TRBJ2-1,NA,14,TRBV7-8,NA,TGTGCCAGCAGCTTCCCTGGCTCCTACAATGAGCAGTTCTTC,CASSFPGSYNEQFF
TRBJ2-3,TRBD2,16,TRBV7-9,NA,TGTGCCAGCAGCTTAGTCCGGACTAGCGGCACAGATACGCAGTATTTT,CASSLVRTSGTDTQYF
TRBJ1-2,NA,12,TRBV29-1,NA,TGCAGCGTCCTCCGGGGGGACTATGGCTACACCTTC,CSVLRGDYGYTF
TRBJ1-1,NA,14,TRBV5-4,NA,TGTGCCAGCAGCAGGGGAGGGGAGAACACTGAAGCTTTCTTT,CASSRGGENTEAFF
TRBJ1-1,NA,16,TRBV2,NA,TGTGCCAGCACGATTGGGTATTCAGGAAGGAACACTGAAGCTTTCTTT,CASTIGYSGRNTEAFF
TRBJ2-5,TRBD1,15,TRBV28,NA,TGTGCCAGCAGGTCCGGGGACAGGGTCTTAGAGACCCAGTACTTC,CASRSGDRVLETQYF
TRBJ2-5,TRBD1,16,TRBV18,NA,TGTGCCAGCTCACCAGGGACAGGGGGCGCAGGAGAGACCCAGTACTTC,CASSPGTGGAGETQYF
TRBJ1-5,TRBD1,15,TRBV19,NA,TGTGCCAGTAGAAAAGACAGGGAGGGTAATCAGCCCCAGCATTTT,CASRKDREGNQPQHF
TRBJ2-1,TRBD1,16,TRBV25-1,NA,TGTGCCAGCAGCTCGGATCCGGGACAGGGGGGCAATGAGCAGTTCTTC,CASSSDPGQGGNEQFF
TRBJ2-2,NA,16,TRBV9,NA,TGTGCCAGCAGCGTCCCGTCCGGGAAAGACACCGGGGAGCTGTTTTTT,CASSVPSGKDTGELFF
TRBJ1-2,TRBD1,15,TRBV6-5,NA,TGTGCCAGCAGTTACAACCCGGGACAGACCTATGGCTACACCTTC,CASSYNPGQTYGYTF
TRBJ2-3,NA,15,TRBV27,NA,TGTGCCAGCAGTACCCGGGACACCTTCACAGATACGCAGTATTTT,CASSTRDTFTDTQYF
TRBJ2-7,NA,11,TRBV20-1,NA,TGCAGTGCTACGGACACGGGGGAGCAGTACTTC,CSATDTGEQYF
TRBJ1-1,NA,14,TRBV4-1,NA,TGCGCCAGCAGCCAAGAGCGAGCGGACACTGAAGCTTTCTTT,CASSQERADTEAFF
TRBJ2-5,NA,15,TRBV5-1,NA,TGCGCCAGCAGCTTGGATTCGACAGGAGGAGAGACCCAGTACTTC,CASSLDSTGGETQYF
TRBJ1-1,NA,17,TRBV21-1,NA,TGTGCCAGCAGCAAAGGAACGGGGCTTGGTACTCACACTGAAGCTTTCTTT,CASSKGTGLGTHTEAFF
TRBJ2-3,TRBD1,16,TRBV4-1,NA,TGCGCCAGCAGCCAAGGGCCAGGGGGACCCACAGATACGCAGTATTTT,CASSQGPGGPTDTQYF
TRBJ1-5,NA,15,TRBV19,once,TGTGCCAGTAGTTGGACGTTCGTCCCCATCCAGCCCCAGCATTTT,CASSWTFVPIQPQHF
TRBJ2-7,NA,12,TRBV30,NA,TGTGCCTGGAGTGTACTCAGCGACGAGCAGTACTTC,CAWSVLSDEQYF
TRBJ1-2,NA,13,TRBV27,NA,TGTGCCAGCATGGGCGGAGGGAGCTATGGCTACACCTTC,CASMGGGSYGYTF
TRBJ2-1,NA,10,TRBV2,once,TGTGCCAGCTCAGTAGGCGAGCAGTTCTTC,CASSVGEQFF
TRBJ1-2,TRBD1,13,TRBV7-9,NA,TGTGCCAGCAGCTCGGACAGGAGCGGTGGCTACACCTTC,CASSSDRSGGYTF
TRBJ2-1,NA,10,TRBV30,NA,TGTGCCTGGAGTGCGGGGAAGCAGTTCTTC,CAWSAGKQFF
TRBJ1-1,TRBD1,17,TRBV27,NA,TGTGCCAGCAGTTTAGAGCTACCGGGACAGGGCAACACTGAAGCTTTCTTT,CASSLELPGQGNTEAFF
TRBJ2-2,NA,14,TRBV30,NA,TGTGCCTGGAGTCCCCTGGGCTTAGGCGGGGAGCTGTTTTTT,CAWSPLGLGGELFF
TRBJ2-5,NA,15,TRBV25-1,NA,TGTGCCAGCAGTGAGGACAGCTTTTCCCAAGAGACCCAGTACTTC,CASSEDSFSQETQYF
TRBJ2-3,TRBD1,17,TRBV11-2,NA,TGTGCCAGCAGCCCAACCCAGGGACAGGGAGGGGCAGATACGCAGTATTTT,CASSPTQGQGGADTQYF
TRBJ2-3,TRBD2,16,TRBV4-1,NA,TGCGCCAGCAGCCCGGCCGGGACTAGCGGGACTAATACGCAGTATTTT,CASSPAGTSGTNTQYF
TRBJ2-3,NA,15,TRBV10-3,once,TGTGCCATCAAACGCGGGGGCTCTAGCACAGATACGCAGTATTTT,CAIKRGGSSTDTQYF
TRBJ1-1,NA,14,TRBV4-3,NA,TGCGCCAGCAGCCAAACAGGGCTAGGCACTGAAGCTTTCTTT,CASSQTGLGTEAFF
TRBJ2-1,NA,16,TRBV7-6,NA,TGTGCCAGCAGCCCGGTAGGAGGGAGCTATAACAATGAGCAGTTCTTC,CASSPVGGSYNNEQFF
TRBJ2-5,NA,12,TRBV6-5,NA,TGTGCCAGCAGCCCCGACGGCGAGGAGCAGTACTTC,CASSPDGEEQYF
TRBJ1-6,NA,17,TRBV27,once,TGTGCCAGCAGTATCTCCTGGGGGATGGGCTATAATTCACCCCTCCACTTT,CASSISWGMGYNSPLHF
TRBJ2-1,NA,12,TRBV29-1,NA,TGCAGCGCGTGGACAGCCTACAATGAGCAGTTCTTC,CSAWTAYNEQFF
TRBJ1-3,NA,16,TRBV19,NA,TGTGCCAGTAGTTGGAGGAGCGGGGAATCTGGAAACACCATATATTTT,CASSWRSGESGNTIYF
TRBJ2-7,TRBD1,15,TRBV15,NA,TGTGCCACCAGCCCTTGGACAGGGGGGATGTACGAGCAGTACTTC,CATSPWTGGMYEQYF
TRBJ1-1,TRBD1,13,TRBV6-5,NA,TGTGCCAGCAGTGACAGGGTGGACACTGAAGCTTTCTTT,CASSDRVDTEAFF
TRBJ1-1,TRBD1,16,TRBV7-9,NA,TGTGCCAGCAGCTTAGTGGGACAGGGGGTATTTGCTGAAGCTTTCTTT,CASSLVGQGVFAEAFF
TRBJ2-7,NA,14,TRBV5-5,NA,TGTGCCAGCAGCGGCAGGCAGGGCAGCTACGAGCAGTACTTC,CASSGRQGSYEQYF
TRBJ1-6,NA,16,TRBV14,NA,TGTGCCAGCAGCCAAGATGGCCTTTACTATAATTCACCCCTCCACTTT,CASSQDGLYYNSPLHF
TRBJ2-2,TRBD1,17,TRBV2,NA,TGTGCCAGCAAAATATCCGCGGGACAGGGAAACACCGGGGAGCTGTTTTTT,CASKISAGQGNTGELFF
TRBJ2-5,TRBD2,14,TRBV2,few,TGTGCCAGCAGTGAAGCGGGAGGGTCAGAGACCCAGTACTTC,CASSEAGGSETQYF
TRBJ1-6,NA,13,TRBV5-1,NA,TGCGCCAGCAGGGGGGATTATAATTCACCCCTCCACTTT,CASRGDYNSPLHF
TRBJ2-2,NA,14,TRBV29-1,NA,TGCAGCGTTGAGCTGGGGGCGGCCACCGGGGAGCTGTTTTTT,CSVELGAATGELFF
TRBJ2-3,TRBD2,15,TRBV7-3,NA,TGTGCCAGCAGCTCAAGCGGGGGGGCTGGAGATACGCAGTATTTT,CASSSSGGAGDTQYF
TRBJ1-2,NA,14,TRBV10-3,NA,TGTGCCATCAGTGACGCGGTCGGGGACTATGGCTACACCTTC,CAISDAVGDYGYTF
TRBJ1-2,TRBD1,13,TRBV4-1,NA,TGCGCCAGCAGCTACGACAGGGTTGATGGCTACACCTTC,CASSYDRVDGYTF
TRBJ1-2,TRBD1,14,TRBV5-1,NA,TGCGCCAGCAGCTTTCCCGGGACAGACGATGGCTACACCTTC,CASSFPGTDDGYTF
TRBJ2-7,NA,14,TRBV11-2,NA,TGTGCCAGCAGCTTCTTGACCGGGACTTACGAGCAGTACTTC,CASSFLTGTYEQYF
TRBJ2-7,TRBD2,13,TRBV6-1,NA,TGTGCCAGCAGATTAGCGGGAGAGCACGAGCAGTACTTC,CASRLAGEHEQYF
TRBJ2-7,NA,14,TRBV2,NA,TGTGCCAGCAGTGATAAAACGTGGACCTACGAGCAGTACTTC,CASSDKTWTYEQYF
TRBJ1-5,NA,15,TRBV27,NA,TGTGCCAGCAGTTCCCTCGGGCAGGTGGGGCAGCCCCAGCATTTT,CASSSLGQVGQPQHF
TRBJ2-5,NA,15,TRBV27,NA,TGTGCCAGCAGTTTAGGAACAGACATCCAAGAGACCCAGTACTTC,CASSLGTDIQETQYF
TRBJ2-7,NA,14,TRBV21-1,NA,TGTGCCAGCAGCAAACACAACAGCCGTTACGAGCAGTACTTC,CASSKHNSRYEQYF
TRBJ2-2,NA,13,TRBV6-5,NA,TGTGCCAGCAGTGGGTACGGCACCGGGGAGCTGTTTTTT,CASSGYGTGELFF